This T cell receptor beta chain appears in the sequencing data of a study of long-term antiretroviral therapy in people with HIV. Background on the study: Of all samples, the earliest predate the 2015 immediate-ART recommendation by about a decade. Whole-study results and caveats: The blood, collected between the mid-2000s and the late 2010s, was possibly taken under older ART regimens.

The authors ran the immunoSEQ assay, v3.0, at survey level. Profiled with immunoSEQ multiplex PCR; TCRdb holds only in-frame clones, not every one. The sample consists of about 25,000 clones, approximately 80% of them appearing once. CDR3 length equals 13 residues. Germline loops: CDR1 SNHLY, CDR2 FYNNEI. Trimming took 7 bases from V and 0 from J, leaving 9 bases between them. On this clone: Its specificity is not known.

Sequenced material: unsorted PBMCs, taken approximately 4.1 years after starting antiretroviral therapy. This chain connects TRBV2 to TRBJ2-5; D unclear. The TCR sequence derives from a man under 40 with HIV. The chain's CDR3 is CASNEEYQETQYF. The CDR3 bases are TGTGCCAGCAACGAAGAATACCAAGAGACCCAGTACTTC.